The 20 T cell receptor beta chains below all came from one sample that was sequenced in a study of cytomegalovirus exposure and HLA in healthy donors. The method was immunoSEQ multiplex PCR; TCRdb's version includes in-frame clones alone and lacks a portion of them. The sample has 40,000 to 60,000 clones, around 94% seen once. Sequencing was carried out using PBMCs. These receptors came from a woman under 30 in good health and CMV-seropositive.

This chain links TRBV10-3 with TRBJ1-1; 9 bases align to TRBD1. Germline-derived CDR1 and CDR2 are ENHRY and SYGVKD. The J segment lost 4 bases and the V segment lost 2 bases, leaving 5 bases of the junction unmatched. The CDR3 runs to 15 residues. CDR3 loop: CAISELGTGSTEAFF. DNA for the CDR3: TGTGCCATCAGTGAGCTCGGGACAGGGTCCACTGAAGCTTTCTTT.

The gene calls are TRBV30 and TRBJ2-1; the D gene is possibly TRBD2 (5 bases). The CDR3 loop spans 13 amino acids. In germline, CDR1 is GTSNPN, CDR2 SVGIG (reference sequence). V was pared by 5 bases and J by 0 bases, with 8 bases between. The CDR3 reads CAWGRGSYNEQFF. DNA for the CDR3: TGTGCCTGGGGACGGGGCTCCTACAATGAGCAGTTCTTC. Using reference TRBV30 and TRBJ2-1 for the parts outside the CDR3, the full variable domain is SQTIHQWPATLVQPVGSPLSLECTVEGTSNPNLYWYRQAAGRGLQLLFYSVGIGQISSEVPQNLSASRPQDRQFILSSKKLLLSDSGFYLCAWGRGSYNEQFFGPGTRLTVL.

The J gene is TRBJ1-2, the V gene TRBV5-4; 11 nucleotides agree with TRBD1. In germline, CDR1 is SGHNT, CDR2 YYREEE (reference sequence). The CDR3 is 15 amino acids. Trimming at V came to 0 bases and at J to 8 bases, leaving 6 bases not matched to a gene. In DNA, the CDR3 is TGTGCCAGCAGCTTGGACCGGACAGGGGGCGAGGGCTACACCTTC. Residues: CASSLDRTGGEGYTF.

The rearrangement uses TRBV5-4 and TRBJ1-6; 7 nucleotides align to TRBD1. With 1 base clipped from V and 10 bases from J, the junction kept 8 bases outside the gene matches. CDR3 length equals 15 residues. Germline assignment: CDR1 SGHNT and CDR2 YYREEE (reference sequence). The chain's CDR3 is CASSLREGARSPLHF. As DNA, the CDR3 is TGTGCCAGCAGCTTGCGAGAGGGGGCGCGATCACCCCTCCACTTT.

The chain recombines TRBV19 with TRBJ2-7; D is possibly TRBD2 (5 bases). Trimming shortened V by 6 bases and J by 3 bases, and 15 bases separated the two germline ends. The germline V gene encodes CDR1 LNHDA and CDR2 SQIVND (reference sequence). CDR3 length: 14 amino acids. This CDR3 is CASSPRGRDYEQYF. As DNA, the CDR3 is TGTGCCAGTAGCCCCCGTGGACGGGACTACGAGCAGTACTTC. Full variable domain (remainder filled in from reference TRBV19 and TRBJ2-7): DGGITQSPKYLFRKEGQNVTLSCEQNLNHDAMYWYRQDPGQGLRLIYYSQIVNDFQKGDIAEGYSVSREKKESFPLTVTSAQKNPTAFYLCASSPRGRDYEQYFGPGTRLTVT.

V usage is TRBV7-9 and J usage is TRBJ1-3; D may be TRBD1 (5 bases). V was trimmed by 4 bases and J by 0 bases, leaving 19 bases between them. CDR1 and CDR2 (germline): SEHNR, FQNEAQ (reference sequence). CDR3 length equals 18 residues. The CDR3 bases are TGTGCCAGCAGCTCCCCTTTTTGGGGGGTAAGCTCTGGAAACACCATATATTTT. It yields the protein CASSSPFWGVSSGNTIYF.

This clone appeared once. The rearrangement joins TRBV30 to TRBJ1-5, with D uncertain. Trimming left V 0 bases short and J 3 bases short, with 6 bases between. This CDR3 region has 13 residues. Germline loops: CDR1 GTSNPN, CDR2 SVGIG (reference sequence). The CDR3 sequence is CAWSVSDNQPQHF. CDR3 DNA sequence: TGTGCCTGGAGTGTGTCAGACAATCAGCCCCAGCATTTT.

This chain joins TRBV6-5 and TRBJ2-1, with a tentative D call TRBD1 (5 bases). Germline CDR1 and CDR2: MNHEY and SVGAGI. This CDR3 spans 14 amino acids. The V gene lost 0 bases and the J gene lost 4 bases, with 7 bases spanning the gap. The CDR3 region is CASSYSQGYNEQFF. CDR3 in DNA: TGTGCCAGCAGTTACTCGCAGGGTTACAATGAGCAGTTCTTC.

In its sample, this clone was seen once. This chain links TRBV29-1 with TRBJ1-1, with a possible D match to TRBD1 (5 bases). This CDR3 has 13 residues. V lost 5 bases to trimming and J lost 5 bases, with 15 bases between them. Germline CDR1 SQVTM, CDR2 ANQGSEA. The CDR3 DNA reads as TGCAGCGTTTCTGCGGGGCGCGGAACTGAAGCTTTCTTT. Protein sequence: CSVSAGRGTEAFF.

This chain joins TRBV19 and TRBJ1-5; D is undetermined. With 5 bases removed from V and 0 bases from J, the gap between germline ends came to 11 bases. The CDR3 has 15 residues. The germline V gene has CDR1 LNHDA and CDR2 SQIVND (reference sequence). The CDR3 loop is CASSGGPYSNQPQHF. The CDR3 coding sequence is TGTGCCAGTAGTGGAGGGCCTTATAGCAATCAGCCCCAGCATTTT.

V gene TRBV9 combines with J gene TRBJ2-1; 11 nucleotides match TRBD2. Germline V gives CDR1 SGDLS, CDR2 YYNGEE. The CDR3 has 15 residues. Trimming cost V 0 bases and J 11 bases; bases outside gene matches: 7. The CDR3 nucleotides read TGTGCCAGCAGCGTAGGTCTAGCGGGAGGAAACCAGCAGTTCTTC. Amino acids: CASSVGLAGGNQQFF.

In this sample, this clone turned up once. The V call is TRBV11-3, the J call TRBJ2-7, with 8 bases identical to TRBD2. The CDR3 extends over 12 amino acids. Trimming at V came to 5 bases and at J to 7 bases, leaving 4 bases not matched to a gene. Germline values: CDR1 SGHNT, CDR2 YENEEA. The CDR3 loop is CASSREGQEQYF. CDR3 nucleotide sequence: TGTGCCAGCAGCCGGGAGGGCCAAGAGCAGTACTTC.

This chain links TRBV28 with TRBJ1-1; D is undetermined. There are 11 residues in the CDR3. With 6 bases removed from V and 11 bases from J, the gap between germline ends came to 13 bases. Germline CDR1 is MDHEN and CDR2 is SYDVKM. The CDR3 sequence is CASRKGLGAFF. CDR3 sequence (DNA): TGTGCCAGCAGAAAAGGACTTGGGGCTTTCTTT.

The chain combines TRBV7-2 with TRBJ1-5; D may be TRBD1 (5 bases). Looked up from germline, CDR1 is SGHTA and CDR2 is FQGNSA. The ends were cut back, 5 bases at V and 6 bases at J, with 23 bases in the middle. The CDR3 contains 17 residues. The CDR3 is CASSPAGGGGKGQPQHF. The CDR3, as DNA: TGTGCCAGCAGCCCAGCTGGGGGGGGTGGTAAGGGTCAGCCCCAGCATTTT.

V usage is TRBV27 and J usage is TRBJ2-7; 13 nucleotides agree with TRBD2. CDR1 is MNHEY, CDR2 SMNVEV, per germline (reference sequence). This CDR3 is built from 15 residues. Trimming at V came to 5 bases and at J to 2 bases, leaving 3 bases not matched to a gene. The CDR3 DNA reads as TGTGCCAGCAGTAAAGGGACTAGCGGGGCCTACGAGCAGTACTTC. Its protein is CASSKGTSGAYEQYF.

This chain uses TRBV20-1 with TRBJ2-5; TRBD1 matches at 9 bases. The V gene's germline CDR1 is DFQATT and CDR2 SNEGSKA (reference sequence). This CDR3 region has 11 residues. This CDR3 reads CGTGGAETQYF. The CDR3 DNA reads as TGCGGCACAGGGGGCGCGGAGACCCAGTACTTC.

The chain combines TRBV27 with TRBJ1-1; 8 bases match TRBD1. CDR1 is MNHEY and CDR2 is SMNVEV in the germline V gene (reference sequence). Trimming cost V 0 bases and J 5 bases; bases outside gene matches: 5. The CDR3 length is 15 residues. The CDR3 DNA is TGTGCCAGCAGTTTATCGATACAGGGGGGAACTGAAGCTTTCTTT. Translated, it gives CASSLSIQGGTEAFF.

This sequence joins TRBV7-6 and TRBJ2-7; the match to TRBD2 covers 10 bases. CDR3 length equals 15 residues. Germline V gives CDR1 SGHVS, CDR2 FNYEAQ. The V and J ends lost 5 bases and 2 bases, in that order; junction bases with no gene match: 6. The CDR3 DNA is TGTGCCAGCAGCCCCCGAGCGGGAGGGACCTACGAGCAGTACTTC. Translating gives CASSPRAGGTYEQYF.

V is TRBV7-3 and J is TRBJ2-1; 7 bases line up with TRBD2. V was clipped by 2 bases and J by 10 bases; unmatched bases: 5. This CDR3 contains 13 residues. Germline loops: CDR1 SGHTA, CDR2 FQGTGA. CDR3 sequence: CASSLEARGEQFF. CDR3 nucleotides: TGTGCCAGCAGCTTAGAGGCGCGGGGGGAGCAGTTCTTC.

The CDR3: CASSLSRQDRANVLTF. CDR3 DNA sequence: TGTGCCAGCAGCTTATCAAGGCAGGATAGGGCCAACGTCCTGACTTTC. The gene calls are TRBV7-9 and TRBJ2-6; D is unresolved. V was shortened by 2 bases and J by 5 bases, with 13 bases between the two germline ends. This CDR3 is 16 amino acids long. Germline V CDR1 and CDR2: SEHNR, FQNEAQ (reference sequence).